These 20 T cell receptor beta chains originate from one sample sequenced in a study of shared clonotypes between healthy human individuals. Here immunoSEQ multiplex PCR was the method, and the copy in TCRdb shows in-frame clones only, minus some. The sample shows 1.4 million or so clones, approximately 98.5% of them seen only once. Sample: naive CD4+ T cells sorted from blood. Documented subset: CD45RA+ positively selected. The source of these receptors is a man aged 25-40 years in good health.

The rearrangement joins TRBV9 to TRBJ1-2, with D maybe TRBD1 (6 bases). Germline V gene sequence: CDR1 SGDLS, CDR2 YYNGEE. The CDR3 extends over 15 amino acids. Trimming pared 3 bases from V and 4 bases from J, leaving 16 bases between. CDR3 region: CASSAHSDSFYGYTF. CDR3 DNA sequence: TGTGCCAGCAGCGCCCATTCGGACAGCTTCTATGGCTACACCTTC. The variable domain in full, with the rest retrieved from reference TRBV9 and TRBJ1-2, is DSGVTQTPKHLITATGQRVTLRCSPRSGDLSVYWYQQSLDQGLQFLIQYYNGEERAKGNILERFSAQQFPDLHSELNLSSLELGDSALYFCASSAHSDSFYGYTFGSGTRLTVV.

As to this clone: The sample carries other DNA sequences with the same CDR3. V is TRBV29-1 and J is TRBJ2-7, with a weak D call TRBD2 (5 bases). Germline CDR1 SQVTM, CDR2 ANQGSEA. The CDR3 runs 12 residues. The V end lost 0 bases, the J end lost 3 bases, and 6 bases lay between the germline ends. This CDR3 reads CSVEDRGYEQYF. CDR3 nucleotide sequence: TGCAGCGTTGAAGATCGGGGCTACGAGCAGTACTTC.

For the CDR3, the DNA is TGCGCCAGCAGCTGGGGGGACAGGGCCTACGAGCAGTACTTC. Protein sequence: CASSWGDRAYEQYF. This sequence joins TRBV5-1 and TRBJ2-7, with 9 positions matching TRBD1. Germline V CDR1 and CDR2: SGHRS, YFSETQ. The CDR3 consists of 14 residues. J gave up 2 bases and V 3 bases, and 3 bases lay outside the gene matches.

This chain connects TRBV9 to TRBJ2-1; D is uncertain. Germline-derived CDR1 and CDR2 are SGDLS and YYNGEE. Trimming left V 0 bases short and J 3 bases short, with 7 bases between. This CDR3 spans 14 amino acids. This chain's CDR3 is CASSVVPSYNEQFF. In nucleotides, the CDR3 is TGTGCCAGCAGCGTAGTCCCCAGCTACAATGAGCAGTTCTTC.

A word on this clone: Other DNA sequences in this specimen translate into the identical CDR3. The chain carries TRBV10-1 and TRBJ2-7; perhaps TRBD1 as D (6 bases). This CDR3 has 11 amino acids. Per germline, CDR1 WNHNN and CDR2 SYGVQD (reference sequence). V gave up 8 bases and J gave up 4 bases, with 9 bases separating them. CDR3 sequence: CASSQGYEQYF. The CDR3 bases are TGCGCCAGCTCACAGGGATACGAGCAGTACTTC.

The chain employs TRBV28 and TRBJ2-1; D possibly matches TRBD1 or TRBD2 (5 bases each). The CDR3 is 15 residues long. V was shortened by 5 bases and J by 12 bases, with 23 bases between the two germline ends. Germline V CDR1 and CDR2: MDHEN, SYDVKM. CDR3 sequence reads: CASSGVPTRTRGQFF. The DNA for the CDR3 is TGTGCCAGCAGTGGGGTACCGACCCGAACGAGGGGGCAGTTCTTC.

This clone was seen a few times. This chain joins TRBV5-6 and TRBJ2-1; D is undetermined. CDR3 length: 12 amino acids. In germline, CDR1 is SGHDT, CDR2 YYEEEE. V shed 0 bases and J shed 4 bases, with 2 bases lying between them. The CDR3 loop is CASSLVYNEQFF. The CDR3 bases are TGTGCCAGCAGCTTGGTTTACAATGAGCAGTTCTTC.

The rearrangement joins TRBV14 to TRBJ2-7; D is tentatively TRBD1 or TRBD2 (5 bases each). The germline V and J ends were trimmed by 4 bases and 4 bases, with 17 bases remaining between them. The CDR3 has 15 residues. The V gene's germline CDR1 is SGHDN and CDR2 FVKESK. The CDR3 region has the DNA TGTGCCAGCAGCCCGCGGACGGGACGGATATACGAGCAGTACTTC. It codes for CASSPRTGRIYEQYF.

As concerns this clone: The sample contains more than one DNA sequence encoding this CDR3. CDR3 sequence: CASSIGGGETQYF. The CDR3 nucleotides are TGTGCCAGTAGTATAGGAGGAGGGGAGACCCAGTACTTC. J is TRBJ2-5 and V is TRBV19; maybe TRBD2 (6 bases). This CDR3 spans 13 amino acids. The germline V gene encodes CDR1 LNHDA and CDR2 SQIVND (reference sequence). V gave up 1 base and J gave up 5 bases, with 8 bases separating them.

V is TRBV9 and J is TRBJ2-4; D call uncertain. The V end was cut by 0 bases, the J end by 0 bases, with 13 bases between. The CDR3 runs 17 residues. The germline V gene encodes CDR1 SGDLS and CDR2 YYNGEE. The CDR3 region is CASSVETRPGAKNIQYF. The CDR3 DNA sequence: TGTGCCAGCAGCGTAGAGACCCGACCGGGAGCCAAAAACATTCAGTACTTC.

The chain has TRBV6-1 and TRBJ2-1; possibly TRBD2 for D (5 bases). V lost 3 bases and J lost 9, with 12 bases in between. Germline V CDR1 and CDR2: MNHNS, SASEGT. The CDR3 is 13 residues long. CDR3 nucleotide sequence: TGTGCCAGCAGTGATTTAGCGTCCCGTGAGCAGTTCTTC. As protein: CASSDLASREQFF.

Turning to this clone: Different DNA sequences within this sample yield the same CDR3. This chain connects TRBV6-1 to TRBJ1-5; D is ambiguous. The V end was cut by 5 bases, the J end by 2 bases, with 4 bases between. CDR1 MNHNS and CDR2 SASEGT come from the germline V gene. The CDR3 loop spans 12 amino acids. The chain's CDR3 is CASSRGNQPQHF. The CDR3 DNA follows: TGTGCCAGCAGTAGGGGCAATCAGCCCCAGCATTTT.

The V gene is TRBV9, the J gene TRBJ2-1; no clear D. Deletions cut 4 bases from V and 8 bases from J, with 16 bases between. The CDR3 length is 14 residues. Looked up from germline, CDR1 is SGDLS and CDR2 is YYNGEE. The CDR3 protein is CASSPQTRHDEQFF. The CDR3, as DNA: TGTGCCAGCAGCCCGCAGACCCGGCACGATGAGCAGTTCTTC.

The chain carries TRBV12-5 and TRBJ2-1, with 8 bases lining up with TRBD2. The CDR3 totals 17 residues. The J segment lost 0 bases and the V segment lost 2 bases, leaving 6 bases of the junction unmatched. CDR1 LGHNT and CDR2 FRNRAP come from the germline V gene. CDR3 sequence reads: CASGLRLAGSSYNEQFF. The CDR3 region has the DNA TGTGCTAGTGGTTTGAGGCTAGCGGGTTCCTCCTACAATGAGCAGTTCTTC.

As DNA, the CDR3 is TGTGCCAGCTCTAAAGATTCTAGCATCTACTACAATGAGCAGTTCTTC. This encodes CASSKDSSIYYNEQFF. The V gene is TRBV18, the J gene TRBJ2-1; D possibly corresponds to TRBD2 (5 bases). Germline CDR1 and CDR2: KGHSH and LQKENI. The CDR3 has 16 residues. Trimming cost V 6 bases and J 3 bases, with 18 bases left between them.

Written as DNA, the CDR3 is TGCGCCAGCAGCTTGGGTCGACTGGGAAACACCATATATTTT. It specifies CASSLGRLGNTIYF. The genes are TRBV5-1 and TRBJ1-3; D not certain. The CDR3 covers 14 residues. V lost 0 bases and J 4 bases, leaving 8 bases between the germline ends. CDR1 and CDR2 (germline): SGHRS, YFSETQ.

V usage is TRBV28 and J usage is TRBJ2-7; TRBD1 matches at 8 bases. CDR1 is MDHEN and CDR2 is SYDVKM in the germline V gene. There are 14 residues in the CDR3. The V gene end was trimmed by 6 bases and the J gene end by 0 bases; junction bases not matched to a gene: 4. CDR3 in DNA: TGTGCCAGCAGATCAGGGGGCAGCTCCTACGAGCAGTACTTC. Translated: CASRSGGSSYEQYF.

The J gene is TRBJ2-7, the V gene TRBV5-1, with 12 bases fitting TRBD1. With V trimmed by 3 bases and J by 7 bases, 5 bases remained unmatched. Germline lookup yields CDR1 SGHRS and CDR2 YFSETQ. The CDR3 contains 14 residues. CDR3 nucleotide sequence: TGCGCCAGCAGCTCCGGGACAGGGGGCCAAGAGCAGTACTTC. This sequence encodes CASSSGTGGQEQYF.

V usage is TRBV27 and J usage is TRBJ2-6, with a weak D call TRBD2 (6 bases). Germline CDR1 and CDR2: MNHEY and SMNVEV (reference sequence). V lost 5 bases to trimming and J lost 0 bases, with 14 bases between them. CDR3 size: 17 residues. CDR3 region: CASSPSATSSGANVLTF. CDR3 bases: TGTGCCAGCAGTCCATCGGCGACTAGCTCTGGGGCCAACGTCCTGACTTTC.

This clone was counted once. This chain joins TRBV6-5 and TRBJ2-7; TRBD1 matches at 7 bases. The V gene end was trimmed by 5 bases and the J gene end by 0 bases; junction bases not matched to a gene: 4. Germline V lookup: CDR1 MNHEY, CDR2 SVGAGI. This CDR3 is built from 14 residues. CDR3 protein: CASSQDRASYEQYF. CDR3 in DNA: TGTGCCAGCAGTCAAGACAGGGCCTCCTACGAGCAGTACTTC.